The 26 T cell receptor beta chains given below trace back to one sample, sequenced in a study of OX40 agonist ivuxolimab in advanced cancers. Profiled with immunoSEQ multiplex PCR; TCRdb holds only in-frame clones, not every one. Of around 80,000 clones in the sample, around 88% are singletons; the top ten hold roughly 0.8%. This specimen was CD4+ or CD8+ T cells sorted from blood, taken in a trial of the OX40 agonist ivuxolimab. These receptors came from an adult with an advanced solid tumor such as melanoma, head and neck, liver or kidney cancer.

V is TRBV11-1 and J is TRBJ2-1, with D tentatively TRBD1 (5 bases). The CDR3 extends over 15 amino acids. Germline values: CDR1 SGHAT, CDR2 FQDESV (reference sequence). Trimming took 1 base from V and 2 from J, leaving 9 bases between them. CDR3 loop: CASSLGQGPYNEQFF. CDR3 sequence (DNA): TGTGCCAGCAGCTTAGGTCAGGGTCCCTACAATGAGCAGTTCTTC. The full variable domain, in which reference TRBV11-1 and TRBJ2-1 provide the parts outside the CDR3, is EAEVAQSPRYKITEKSQAVAFWCDPISGHATLYWYRQILGQGPELLVQFQDESVVDDSQLPKDRFSAERLKGVDSTLKIQPAELGDSAMYLCASSLGQGPYNEQFFGPGTRLTVL.

The chain combines TRBV11-2 with TRBJ2-2; D remains unclear. In germline, CDR1 is SGHAT, CDR2 FQNNGV. The CDR3 length is 13 residues. V lost 8 bases and J lost 4, with 11 bases in between. In DNA, the CDR3 is TGTGCCAGCCAAGCTTTAAGCACCGGGGAGCTGTTTTTT. Its protein product is CASQALSTGELFF. Combining the CDR3 with reference TRBV11-2 and TRBJ2-2 gives the whole variable domain EAGVAQSPRYKIIEKRQSVAFWCNPISGHATLYWYQQILGQGPKLLIQFQNNGVVDDSQLPKDRFSAERLKGVDSTLKIQPAKLEDSAVYLCASQALSTGELFFGEGSRLTVL.

This chain connects TRBV9 to TRBJ2-6, with a possible D match to TRBD1 (5 bases). Trimming took off 2 bases at V and 0 bases at J, with 18 bases between the two ends. Per germline, CDR1 SGDLS and CDR2 YYNGEE. This CDR3 is 19 amino acids long. The CDR3 loop is CASSVSVRTPNSGANVLTF. For the CDR3, the DNA is TGTGCCAGCAGCGTTTCCGTGAGGACACCTAACTCTGGGGCCAACGTCCTGACTTTC.

This clone was counted only a few times. The V and J genes are TRBV28 and TRBJ1-2, with 7 bases aligning to TRBD1. The J segment lost 4 bases and the V segment lost 6 bases, leaving 8 bases of the junction unmatched. This CDR3 contains 14 residues. Germline values: CDR1 MDHEN, CDR2 SYDVKM. The CDR3 DNA follows: TGTGCCAGCAGAGCCCCAACAGGGGCCTATGGCTACACCTTC. Encoded protein: CASRAPTGAYGYTF.

This chain connects TRBV6-1 to TRBJ1-5, with a possible D match to TRBD1 (5 bases). The CDR3 extends over 13 amino acids. V was clipped by 7 bases and J by 2 bases, with 9 bases between them. Germline V gene sequence: CDR1 MNHNS, CDR2 SASEGT. CDR3: CASILGGNQPQHF. CDR3 DNA: TGTGCCAGCATTCTGGGGGGCAATCAGCCCCAGCATTTT.

The V call is TRBV18, the J call TRBJ1-2, with TRBD1 matching 7 bases. The V segment lost 5 bases and the J segment 3 bases; nucleotides outside the gene matches: 6. There are 14 residues in the CDR3. The germline CDR1 and CDR2 sequences are KGHSH and LQKENI. The CDR3 DNA reads as TGTGCCAGCTCAGAGACCGGGACAGACTATGGCTACACCTTC. It translates to CASSETGTDYGYTF.

This clone has a single count. The V call is TRBV25-1, the J call TRBJ2-2; TRBD1 matches at 7 bases. CDR3 length: 14 amino acids. With V trimmed by 8 bases and J by 1 base, 4 bases remained unmatched. CDR1 and CDR2 (germline): MGHDK, SYGVNS. Here the CDR3 reads CASRTGENTGELFF. The DNA for the CDR3 is TGTGCCAGCCGGACAGGCGAGAACACCGGGGAGCTGTTTTTT.

This clone was observed a few times. The rearrangement links TRBV6-1 to TRBJ2-1; D might be TRBD2 (6 bases). Germline assignment: CDR1 MNHNS and CDR2 SASEGT. The CDR3 is 14 residues long. V was shortened by 7 bases and J by 6 bases, with 16 bases between the two germline ends. CDR3 amino acids: CASNRAPRGNEQFF. The CDR3 bases are TGTGCCAGCAACCGGGCCCCGCGGGGCAATGAGCAGTTCTTC.

The chain couples TRBV29-1 to TRBJ2-5, with 11 nucleotides matching TRBD1. After removal of 5 bases from V and 6 bases from J, the junction contained 5 bases not matched to a gene. CDR1 and CDR2 (germline): SQVTM, ANQGSEA. The CDR3 spans 13 residues. CDR3 bases: TGCAGCGTTCGGACAGGGGGCGGAAAGACCCAGTACTTC. Translation: CSVRTGGGKTQYF.

The rearrangement joins TRBV7-8 to TRBJ2-7; 10 bases align to TRBD2. The CDR3 contains 17 residues. Germline CDR1 SGHVS, CDR2 FQNEAQ. Trimming cost V 4 bases and J 3 bases; bases outside gene matches: 12. The CDR3 loop reads CASSSLSEEREGYEQYF. The CDR3 bases are TGTGCCAGCAGCTCTCTGTCGGAGGAGCGGGAGGGCTACGAGCAGTACTTC.

The chain employs TRBV18 and TRBJ1-2; 9 bases match TRBD1. Germline loops: CDR1 KGHSH, CDR2 LQKENI. V was clipped by 3 bases and J by 1 base; unmatched bases: 6. The CDR3 covers 16 residues. DNA for the CDR3: TGTGCCAGCTCACCCCTGGGACAGGGTAATAACTATGGCTACACCTTC. As protein: CASSPLGQGNNYGYTF.

This clone was seen only a few times. The chain carries TRBV6-6 and TRBJ2-3; D gene ambiguous. The germline CDR1 and CDR2 sequences are MNHNY and SVGAGI (reference sequence). The V end was cut by 4 bases, the J end by 0 bases, with 8 bases between. CDR3 length equals 14 residues. CDR3 DNA sequence: TGTGCCAGCAGTTTCTCACGTAGCACAGATACGCAGTATTTT. This codes for CASSFSRSTDTQYF.

The J gene is TRBJ1-1, the V gene TRBV6-5; tentatively, D is TRBD1 (6 bases). With 6 bases removed from V and 11 bases from J, the gap between germline ends came to 16 bases. The CDR3 has 12 amino acids. Germline V gene data show CDR1 as MNHEY and CDR2 as SVGAGI. CDR3: CASRPGQYAAFF. The CDR3 DNA reads TGTGCCAGCAGACCGGGACAATATGCCGCTTTCTTT.

The sample holds a few counts of this clone. The rearrangement links TRBV2 to TRBJ1-1; D unclear. The CDR3 loop spans 13 amino acids. The germline gives CDR1 SNHLY, CDR2 FYNNEI. V shed 6 bases and J shed 0 bases, with 8 bases lying between them. The CDR3: CASREQLNTEAFF. DNA for the CDR3: TGTGCCAGCAGGGAACAGCTGAACACTGAAGCTTTCTTT.

The CDR3, as DNA: TGTGCCAGCAGTCTTTACACCAACTCCTACAATGAGCAGTTCTTC. Encoded protein: CASSLYTNSYNEQFF. The chain is built from TRBV28 and TRBJ2-1; D is unresolved. The CDR3 runs to 15 residues. Per the germline V gene, CDR1 is MDHEN and CDR2 is SYDVKM. V lost 5 bases and J lost 0, with 11 bases in between.

The V gene is TRBV5-1, the J gene TRBJ2-1; the D gene could be TRBD1 or TRBD2 (5 bases each). Germline loops: CDR1 SGHRS, CDR2 YFSETQ. Trimming cost V 9 bases and J 2 bases, with 18 bases left between them. The CDR3 totals 15 residues. CDR3 nucleotides: TGCGCCACCTCCCAGTTGGGGGAACCCTACAATGAGCAGTTCTTC. Translation gives CATSQLGEPYNEQFF.

The rearrangement joins TRBV18 to TRBJ2-7; D is unresolved. Germline V lookup: CDR1 KGHSH, CDR2 LQKENI. The CDR3 covers 12 residues. V gave up 3 bases and J gave up 1 base, with 4 bases separating them. The CDR3 DNA reads TGTGCCAGCTCACCGCAGTCCTACGAGCAGTACTTC. Its protein is CASSPQSYEQYF.

V gene TRBV18 combines with J gene TRBJ2-7; 9 nucleotides match TRBD1. Per germline, CDR1 KGHSH and CDR2 LQKENI. CDR3 length: 14 residues. V shed 5 bases and J 2 bases; nucleotides not matched to a gene: 4. CDR3 nucleotides: TGTGCCAGCTCAGTAGGACAGGGGACCTACGAGCAGTACTTC. It is translated as CASSVGQGTYEQYF. The whole variable domain, filled in from reference TRBV18 and TRBJ2-7, reads NAGVMQNPRHLVRRRGQEARLRCSPMKGHSHVYWYRQLPEEGLKFMVYLQKENIIDESGMPKERFSAEFPKEGPSILRIQQVVRGDSAAYFCASSVGQGTYEQYFGPGTRLTVT.

The chain is built from TRBV19 and TRBJ2-2; D possibly matches TRBD1 or TRBD2 (5 bases each). The CDR3 has 18 residues. Trimming pared 3 bases from V and 4 bases from J, leaving 21 bases between. In germline, CDR1 is LNHDA, CDR2 SQIVND (reference sequence). The CDR3: CASSISGARSDFTGELFF. For the CDR3, the DNA is TGTGCCAGTAGTATTTCCGGGGCTAGAAGTGATTTCACCGGGGAGCTGTTTTTT.

This clone was recorded once. The V and J genes are TRBV5-8 and TRBJ2-1, with D possibly being TRBD1 (7 bases). CDR3 length equals 16 residues. Germline lookup yields CDR1 SGHTS and CDR2 YDEGEE. The V and J ends lost 4 bases and 4 bases respectively, with 18 bases between them. CDR3 nucleotide sequence: TGTGCCAGCAGCCCCCTTAGGCAGGGGGGTTACAATGAGCAGTTCTTC. This codes for CASSPLRQGGYNEQFF.

V and J are TRBV18 and TRBJ2-5, with D uncertain. V lost 1 base to trimming and J lost 4 bases, with 7 bases between them. CDR3 length equals 13 residues. The germline CDR1 and CDR2 sequences are KGHSH and LQKENI. The DNA of the CDR3 is TGTGCCAGCTCACCACAAGGCTTAGAGACCCAGTACTTC. Amino acid sequence: CASSPQGLETQYF.

The V gene is TRBV6-6, the J gene TRBJ2-5, with 7 positions matching TRBD1. The junction had 3 bases not matched to a gene; V was cut back by 2 bases and J by 0 bases. The CDR3 runs to 15 residues. Germline V gene data show CDR1 as MNHNY and CDR2 as SVGAGI (reference sequence). The DNA of the CDR3 is TGTGCCAGCAGTTACCGGGACAGATACCAAGAGACCCAGTACTTC. It translates to CASSYRDRYQETQYF.

This sequence joins TRBV14 and TRBJ2-5; 8 nucleotides align to TRBD1. Germline CDR1 and CDR2: SGHDN and FVKESK. The J segment lost 2 bases and the V segment lost 4 bases, leaving 0 bases of the junction unmatched. The CDR3 is 13 residues long. CDR3 region: CASSRQGQETQYF. In DNA, the CDR3 is TGTGCCAGCAGCCGACAGGGGCAAGAGACCCAGTACTTC.

The table lists this clone with a count of one. The chain uses TRBV5-6 and TRBJ1-1; no definite D call. The CDR3 contains 14 residues. V was clipped by 0 bases and J by 3 bases, with 9 bases between them. Germline loops: CDR1 SGHDT, CDR2 YYEEEE. CDR3 nucleotide sequence: TGTGCCAGCAGCTTGGAGCAGGACCACACTGAAGCTTTCTTT. It encodes CASSLEQDHTEAFF.

The chain has TRBV6-5 and TRBJ2-5, with a weak D call TRBD2 (6 bases). Germline CDR1 and CDR2: MNHEY and SVGAGI. The CDR3 runs 14 residues. Trimming removed 4 bases at V and 4 bases at J, with 13 bases between. This chain's CDR3 is CASSLGQGGETQYF. DNA for the CDR3: TGTGCCAGCAGTTTGGGTCAGGGAGGAGAGACCCAGTACTTC.

The chain is built from TRBV7-3 and TRBJ2-2; maybe TRBD2 (5 bases). This CDR3 has 14 amino acids. V was pared by 5 bases and J by 5 bases, with 12 bases between. Germline V CDR1 and CDR2: SGHTA, FQGTGA. The CDR3 DNA sequence: TGTGCCAGCAGCCCCGGTGGAGGAACCGGGGAGCTGTTTTTT. Protein: CASSPGGGTGELFF.